One and the same sample provided the 14 T cell receptor beta chains below, sequenced in a study of blood T cell repertoires in COVID-19. TCRdb's table, derived via immunoSEQ multiplex PCR, lists solely in-frame clones and lacks some. The table shows about 150,000 clones, with around 90% occurring only once. The sequenced material came from PBMCs or T cells enriched from blood (not recorded which). The receptors were gathered from a middle-aged woman who had been exposed to COVID-19.

The chain couples TRBV19 to TRBJ2-7; 7 bases match TRBD2. V trimming: 8 bases; J trimming: 6 bases; junction bases outside the gene matches: 10. The CDR3 runs 13 residues. CDR1 is LNHDA and CDR2 is SQIVND in the germline V gene (reference sequence). DNA of the CDR3: TGTGCCAGTTCACTAGCGCCCCGCGGCGAGCAGTACTTC. Amino acids: CASSLAPRGEQYF.

The chain employs TRBV19 and TRBJ2-7, with 9 bases lining up with TRBD1. The CDR3 has 15 residues. Germline V gene data show CDR1 as LNHDA and CDR2 as SQIVND (reference sequence). Trimming at V came to 5 bases and at J to 4 bases, leaving 9 bases not matched to a gene. CDR3 loop: CASSSPDRGQYEQYF. In DNA form, the CDR3 reads TGTGCCAGTAGTTCTCCGGACAGGGGTCAGTACGAGCAGTACTTC.

This clone appeared once. The rearrangement joins TRBV29-1 to TRBJ1-3; 8 bases are a match to TRBD1. Trimming at V came to 7 bases and at J to 1 base, leaving 6 bases not matched to a gene. Germline lookup yields CDR1 SQVTM and CDR2 ANQGSEA. The CDR3 is 14 amino acids. The DNA for the CDR3 is TGCAGCGCCCAACACAGGGGGTCTGGAAACACCATATATTTT. Its protein product is CSAQHRGSGNTIYF.

The chain recombines TRBV12-5 with TRBJ1-5, with TRBD1 matching 8 bases. The V and J ends lost 7 bases and 2 bases, in that order; junction bases with no gene match: 13. This CDR3 is built from 17 residues. Per germline, CDR1 LGHNT and CDR2 FRNRAP. CDR3 nucleotides: TGTGCTAGTGCCGTACACCTGGACAGGGCAGGCAATCAGCCCCAGCATTTT. This gives the protein CASAVHLDRAGNQPQHF. Supplemented by reference TRBV12-5 and TRBJ1-5, the full variable domain reads DARVTQTPRHKVTEMGQEVTMRCQPILGHNTVFWYRQTMMQGLELLAYFRNRAPLDDSGMPKDRFSAEMPDATLATLKIQPSEPRDSAVYFCASAVHLDRAGNQPQHFGDGTRLSIL.

This sequence joins TRBV28 and TRBJ2-7; 12 bases are a match to TRBD2. The CDR3 sequence is 16 residues long. CDR1 is MDHEN, CDR2 SYDVKM, per germline. The V and J ends lost 6 bases and 6 bases, in that order; junction bases with no gene match: 12. CDR3 sequence (DNA): TGTGCCAGCAGCCGAAGGGGATCTAGCGGGAGGGGCGAGCAGTACTTC. It codes for CASSRRGSSGRGEQYF.

The chain employs TRBV7-9 and TRBJ2-5, with D possibly matching TRBD2 (5 bases). Trimming took off 1 base at V and 2 bases at J, with 17 bases between the two ends. This CDR3 contains 17 residues. Germline-derived CDR1 and CDR2 are SEHNR and FQNEAQ (reference sequence). CDR3 protein: CASSLVPPTGIQETQYF. CDR3 bases: TGTGCCAGCAGCTTAGTACCCCCTACGGGAATTCAAGAGACCCAGTACTTC.

The chain carries TRBV5-1 and TRBJ1-2; 7 positions agree with TRBD1. This CDR3 has 15 residues. J gave up 5 bases and V 3 bases, and 10 bases lay outside the gene matches. Germline V gene sequence: CDR1 SGHRS, CDR2 YFSETQ. CDR3: CASSSEPRGSYGYTF. CDR3 DNA sequence: TGCGCCAGCAGCTCCGAACCCAGGGGGAGTTATGGCTACACCTTC.

The chain carries TRBV4-1 and TRBJ1-5, with no clear D. Germline CDR1 and CDR2: MGHRA and YSYEKL. With 5 bases removed from V and 4 bases from J, the gap between germline ends came to 9 bases. The CDR3 contains 13 residues. CDR3 amino acids: CASSTSLNQPQHF. CDR3 sequence (DNA): TGCGCCAGCAGCACGAGTCTGAATCAGCCCCAGCATTTT.

The chain recombines TRBV19 with TRBJ1-1; possible D gene TRBD1, 5 bases. This CDR3 contains 14 residues. With 5 bases removed from V and 7 bases from J, the gap between germline ends came to 17 bases. CDR1 and CDR2 (germline): LNHDA, SQIVND (reference sequence). In DNA form, the CDR3 reads TGTGCCAGTAGTCCCCCGGTCGGGGGAGGTGAAGCTTTCTTT. Amino acids: CASSPPVGGGEAFF.

The chain recombines TRBV5-6 with TRBJ2-2, with D perhaps matching TRBD1 (6 bases). Germline V CDR1 and CDR2: SGHDT, YYEEEE. Trimming took 2 bases from V and 6 from J, leaving 11 bases between them. CDR3 size: 14 residues. The CDR3 region has the DNA TGTGCCAGCAGCTTACCACAGGGACCCGGGGAGCTGTTTTTT. Its translation is CASSLPQGPGELFF. The whole variable domain, remainder taken from reference TRBV5-6 and TRBJ2-2, is DAGVTQSPTHLIKTRGQQVTLRCSPKSGHDTVSWYQQALGQGPQFIFQYYEEEERQRGNFPDRFSGHQFPNYSSELNVNALLLGDSALYLCASSLPQGPGELFFGEGSRLTVL.

This clone was recorded once. The V call is TRBV27, the J call TRBJ2-1; 10 nucleotides align to TRBD2. Trimming removed 6 bases from V and 5 bases from J; junction bases left unmatched: 4. The germline V gene encodes CDR1 MNHEY and CDR2 SMNVEV (reference sequence). The CDR3 spans 14 residues. CDR3 sequence: CASRSGGGNNEQFF. CDR3 coding DNA: TGTGCCAGCAGGAGCGGGGGGGGAAACAATGAGCAGTTCTTC.

This chain uses TRBV19 with TRBJ2-7; D possibly corresponds to TRBD1 (5 bases). CDR1 LNHDA and CDR2 SQIVND come from the germline V gene (reference sequence). This CDR3 is 14 amino acids long. V dropped 5 bases and J dropped 4 bases, with 15 bases sitting between them. Here the CDR3 DNA reads TGTGCCAGTAGTTCTCTGGTCAGGGCTTACGAGCAGTACTTC. Its protein product is CASSSLVRAYEQYF.

This clone came up a few times. The chain joins TRBV4-3 to TRBJ1-4, with D perhaps TRBD1 (6 bases). The CDR3 contains 16 residues. Per the germline V gene, CDR1 is LGHNA and CDR2 is YSLEER. Trimming shortened V by 1 base and J by 4 bases, and 13 bases separated the two germline ends. DNA of the CDR3: TGCGCCAGCAGCCAAGGGCCCCGACAGGATAATGAAAAACTGTTTTTT. It encodes CASSQGPRQDNEKLFF.

The V and J genes are TRBV5-8 and TRBJ2-3; no reliable D call. The length of the CDR3 is 14 residues. The V end was cut by 4 bases, the J end by 4 bases, with 13 bases between. The germline CDR1 and CDR2 sequences are SGHTS and YDEGEE. DNA of the CDR3: TGTGCCAGCAGCACCTACTCTAGAGCAGATACGCAGTATTTT. Its protein product is CASSTYSRADTQYF.